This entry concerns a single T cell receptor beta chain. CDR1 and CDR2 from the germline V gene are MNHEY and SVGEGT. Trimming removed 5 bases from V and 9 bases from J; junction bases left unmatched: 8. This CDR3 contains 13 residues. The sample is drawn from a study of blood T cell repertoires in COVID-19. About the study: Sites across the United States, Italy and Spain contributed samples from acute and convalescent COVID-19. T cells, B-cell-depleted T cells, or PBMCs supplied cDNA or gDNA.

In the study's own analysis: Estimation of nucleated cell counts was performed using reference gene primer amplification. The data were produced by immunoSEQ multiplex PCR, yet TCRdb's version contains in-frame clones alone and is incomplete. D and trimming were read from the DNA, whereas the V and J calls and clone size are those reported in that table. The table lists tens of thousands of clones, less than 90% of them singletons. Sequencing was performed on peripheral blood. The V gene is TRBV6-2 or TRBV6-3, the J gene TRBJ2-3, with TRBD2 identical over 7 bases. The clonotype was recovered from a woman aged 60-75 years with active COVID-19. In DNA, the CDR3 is TGTGCCAGCAGTGCCGGACTAGAGCTAACGCAGTATTTT. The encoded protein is CASSAGLELTQYF.